Listed below are T cell receptor beta chains from one sample, sequenced in a study of shared clonotypes between healthy human individuals. Sequencing was performed with immunoSEQ multiplex PCR; in TCRdb, only in-frame clones are kept and a portion is missing. The repertoire has 550,000 to 850,000 clones, approximately 77% of them found once; the top ten carry under 2%. Material: memory CD4+ T cells sorted from blood. The receptors were sampled from a woman in her 30s in good health. The CDR3 runs from the conserved cysteine through the conserved F or W. Each record gives: clone size, CDR3 length, D gene, V gene, J gene, CDR3 protein, CDR3 DNA. A D gene is named only where the DNA matches it firmly. Only some rows state a clone size, as once, few, many or a class for expanded clones.

clone_size: NA; cdr3_length: 13; d_call: TRBD1; v_call: TRBV5-1; j_call: TRBJ1-1; cdr3_aa: CASNRGGNTEAFF; cdr3_nt: TGCGCCAGCAACAGGGGCGGGAACACTGAAGCTTTCTTT
clone_size: NA; cdr3_length: 15; d_call: NA; v_call: TRBV5-1; j_call: TRBJ2-1; cdr3_aa: CASSLGGSSTNEQFF; cdr3_nt: TGCGCCAGCAGCTTGGGTGGGAGTTCCACGAATGAGCAGTTCTTC
clone_size: few; cdr3_length: 17; d_call: NA; v_call: TRBV11-2; j_call: TRBJ2-2; cdr3_aa: CASSLNPQTGSTGELFF; cdr3_nt: TGTGCCAGCAGCTTAAATCCGCAAACAGGGTCGACCGGGGAGCTGTTTTTT
clone_size: NA; cdr3_length: 15; d_call: NA; v_call: TRBV7-9; j_call: TRBJ2-1; cdr3_aa: CASSFDGPSYNEQFF; cdr3_nt: TGTGCCAGCAGCTTCGACGGGCCTAGTTACAATGAGCAGTTCTTC
clone_size: NA; cdr3_length: 12; d_call: NA; v_call: TRBV4-1; j_call: TRBJ1-1; cdr3_aa: CASSQGYTEAFF; cdr3_nt: TGCGCCAGCAGCCAGGGCTACACTGAAGCTTTCTTT
clone_size: once; cdr3_length: 13; d_call: TRBD1; v_call: TRBV30; j_call: TRBJ1-2; cdr3_aa: CAWSVQGELGYTF; cdr3_nt: TGTGCCTGGAGTGTACAGGGGGAACTTGGCTACACCTTC
clone_size: NA; cdr3_length: 13; d_call: NA; v_call: TRBV10-1; j_call: TRBJ2-2; cdr3_aa: CASRMGLSGELFF; cdr3_nt: TGCGCCAGCAGAATGGGTCTGTCCGGGGAGCTGTTTTTT
clone_size: NA; cdr3_length: 17; d_call: TRBD1; v_call: TRBV4-2; j_call: TRBJ2-7; cdr3_aa: CASSQLNHRGSSYEQYF; cdr3_nt: TGTGCCAGCAGCCAACTCAATCACAGGGGGAGCTCCTACGAGCAGTACTTC
clone_size: few; cdr3_length: 13; d_call: TRBD1; v_call: TRBV30; j_call: TRBJ1-4; cdr3_aa: CAWTKLTGGKLFF; cdr3_nt: TGTGCCTGGACGAAATTGACAGGGGGAAAACTGTTTTTT
clone_size: NA; cdr3_length: 12; d_call: NA; v_call: TRBV29-1; j_call: TRBJ1-1; cdr3_aa: CSVTRQNTEAFF; cdr3_nt: TGCAGCGTTACACGACAGAACACTGAAGCTTTCTTT
clone_size: NA; cdr3_length: 13; d_call: NA; v_call: TRBV28; j_call: TRBJ2-3; cdr3_aa: CASSQRERSSQYF; cdr3_nt: TGTGCCAGCAGCCAGAGGGAGCGGAGCTCACAGTATTTT
clone_size: NA; cdr3_length: 14; d_call: NA; v_call: TRBV14; j_call: TRBJ2-7; cdr3_aa: CASSQYLDSHEQYF; cdr3_nt: TGTGCCAGCAGCCAATACCTCGACAGTCACGAGCAGTACTTC
clone_size: NA; cdr3_length: 15; d_call: NA; v_call: TRBV5-1; j_call: TRBJ2-1; cdr3_aa: CASSLASGSYNEQFF; cdr3_nt: TGCGCCAGCAGCTTGGCATCGGGCTCCTACAATGAGCAGTTCTTC
clone_size: few; cdr3_length: 14; d_call: NA; v_call: TRBV7-9; j_call: TRBJ1-1; cdr3_aa: CASSTRTQNTEAFF; cdr3_nt: TGTGCCAGCAGCACTAGGACACAGAACACTGAAGCTTTCTTT
clone_size: few; cdr3_length: 15; d_call: TRBD2; v_call: TRBV7-9; j_call: TRBJ2-2; cdr3_aa: CASSFDSGWTGELFF; cdr3_nt: TGTGCCAGCAGCTTTGATAGCGGGTGGACCGGGGAGCTGTTTTTT
clone_size: NA; cdr3_length: 14; d_call: NA; v_call: TRBV28; j_call: TRBJ1-5; cdr3_aa: CASTPGDGNQPQHF; cdr3_nt: TGTGCCAGCACCCCGGGGGATGGCAATCAGCCCCAGCATTTT
clone_size: NA; cdr3_length: 14; d_call: NA; v_call: TRBV7-9; j_call: TRBJ2-7; cdr3_aa: CASSLPVSSAEQYF; cdr3_nt: TGTGCCAGCAGCTTACCGGTCTCTAGCGCCGAGCAGTACTTC
clone_size: NA; cdr3_length: 15; d_call: TRBD2; v_call: TRBV7-2; j_call: TRBJ2-2; cdr3_aa: CASRLAGGTPGELFF; cdr3_nt: TGTGCCAGCAGGTTGGCGGGAGGGACCCCCGGGGAGCTGTTTTTT
clone_size: NA; cdr3_length: 15; d_call: TRBD2; v_call: TRBV7-2; j_call: TRBJ2-5; cdr3_aa: CASSFGWGGRETQYF; cdr3_nt: TGTGCCAGCAGCTTCGGATGGGGCGGGAGAGAGACCCAGTACTTC
clone_size: few; cdr3_length: 14; d_call: NA; v_call: TRBV6-5; j_call: TRBJ1-5; cdr3_aa: CASWSGVGNQPQHF; cdr3_nt: TGTGCCAGTTGGAGCGGGGTGGGCAATCAGCCCCAGCATTTT
clone_size: NA; cdr3_length: 15; d_call: NA; v_call: TRBV6-5; j_call: TRBJ1-5; cdr3_aa: CATTNPGGAHQPQHF; cdr3_nt: TGTGCCACCACGAATCCGGGGGGGGCCCACCAGCCCCAGCATTTT
clone_size: NA; cdr3_length: 14; d_call: NA; v_call: TRBV5-1; j_call: TRBJ2-7; cdr3_aa: CASRHGYQISEQYF; cdr3_nt: TGCGCCAGCAGGCACGGCTACCAGATAAGCGAGCAGTACTTC
clone_size: many; cdr3_length: 12; d_call: NA; v_call: TRBV11-2; j_call: TRBJ2-6; cdr3_aa: CASSLIGNVLTF; cdr3_nt: TGTGCCAGCAGCTTAATAGGAAATGTCCTGACTTTC
clone_size: NA; cdr3_length: 12; d_call: NA; v_call: TRBV11-2; j_call: TRBJ2-1; cdr3_aa: CASSFGYNEQFF; cdr3_nt: TGTGCCAGCAGCTTTGGATACAATGAGCAGTTCTTC
clone_size: many; cdr3_length: 11; d_call: NA; v_call: TRBV20-1; j_call: TRBJ2-7; cdr3_aa: CSAAGGYEQYF; cdr3_nt: TGCAGTGCTGCCGGGGGCTACGAGCAGTACTTC
clone_size: NA; cdr3_length: 14; d_call: TRBD2; v_call: TRBV28; j_call: TRBJ2-2; cdr3_aa: CASSRTSGNGELFF; cdr3_nt: TGTGCCAGCAGCAGAACTAGCGGGAACGGGGAGCTGTTTTTT
clone_size: NA; cdr3_length: 15; d_call: TRBD1; v_call: TRBV5-1; j_call: TRBJ1-1; cdr3_aa: CASSPRDRANTEAFF; cdr3_nt: TGCGCCAGCAGCCCGAGAGACAGGGCGAACACTGAAGCTTTCTTT
clone_size: NA; cdr3_length: 15; d_call: TRBD1; v_call: TRBV19; j_call: TRBJ1-1; cdr3_aa: CASSISGTGATEAFF; cdr3_nt: TGTGCCAGTAGTATAAGCGGGACAGGGGCCACTGAAGCTTTCTTT
clone_size: NA; cdr3_length: 17; d_call: TRBD2; v_call: TRBV10-3; j_call: TRBJ2-5; cdr3_aa: CAISTGGLAGVQETQYF; cdr3_nt: TGTGCCATCAGTACAGGGGGACTAGCGGGAGTCCAAGAGACCCAGTACTTC